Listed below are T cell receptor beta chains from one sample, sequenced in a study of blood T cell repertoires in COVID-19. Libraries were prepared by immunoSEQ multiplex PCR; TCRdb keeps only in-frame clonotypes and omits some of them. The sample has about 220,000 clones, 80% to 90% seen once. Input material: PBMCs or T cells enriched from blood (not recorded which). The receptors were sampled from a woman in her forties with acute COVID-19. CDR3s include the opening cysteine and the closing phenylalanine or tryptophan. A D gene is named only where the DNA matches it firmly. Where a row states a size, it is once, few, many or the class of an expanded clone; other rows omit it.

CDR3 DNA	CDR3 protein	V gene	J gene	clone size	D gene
TGTGCCAGCAGTGAATCCGCAGGAGGAAGTCGGGGGGAGCTGTTTTTT	CASSESAGGSRGELFF	TRBV25-1	TRBJ2-2	-	-
TGTGCCATCAGCCGGACTAGCGGGGGTGCTAGCACAGATACGCAGTATTTT	CAISRTSGGASTDTQYF	TRBV10-3	TRBJ2-3	-	TRBD2
TGTGCCAGCAGCGGTTACAGGGGAAAGGAGTCTGGAAACACCATATATTTT	CASSGYRGKESGNTIYF	TRBV7-9	TRBJ1-3	-	TRBD1
TGTGCCAGCAGCCCCGACATCAACACCGGGGAGCTGTTTTTT	CASSPDINTGELFF	TRBV25-1	TRBJ2-2	-	-
TGTGCCAGCAGCTTAGCAGACAGGGGGCTGGAGACCCAGTACTTC	CASSLADRGLETQYF	TRBV7-9	TRBJ2-5	-	TRBD1
TGCGCCAGCAGCTTCGACAGAGAACCTGCCTATGGCTACACCTTC	CASSFDREPAYGYTF	TRBV5-1	TRBJ1-2	-	-
TGTGCCACCAGCGAATCGGGACTAGCGGGAGGGGATGAGCAGTTCTTC	CATSESGLAGGDEQFF	TRBV15	TRBJ2-1	-	TRBD2
TGCAGCGTTCGACAGGGTAACTCTGGAAACACCATATATTTT	CSVRQGNSGNTIYF	TRBV29-1	TRBJ1-3	-	TRBD1
TGTGCCAGCAGCGCGACCGGGACTGAAGAGACCCAGTACTTC	CASSATGTEETQYF	TRBV9	TRBJ2-5	-	-
TGCGCCAGCAGCTTGGTACTAGGGGGAAACACTGAAGCTTTCTTT	CASSLVLGGNTEAFF	TRBV5-1	TRBJ1-1	once	-
TGTGCCAGCAGTATACCCTCTTTGGGGGGGACCTACGAGCAGTACTTC	CASSIPSLGGTYEQYF	TRBV2	TRBJ2-7	-	TRBD2
TGTGCCACCAGCAGCGAGATGGGGGCAGCGTACAATGAGCAGTTCTTC	CATSSEMGAAYNEQFF	TRBV15	TRBJ2-1	-	-
TGCGCCAGCAGTGGCCCCAACCTAGGAGCCCCAGATACGCAGTATTTT	CASSGPNLGAPDTQYF	TRBV10-1	TRBJ2-3	-	-
TGTGCCAGCACCAAAGCTATGGTATCTGCCAATGAGCAGTTCTTC	CASTKAMVSANEQFF	TRBV7-2	TRBJ2-1	-	-
TGCAGCGTTGAACCGGGAGCCTATGGCTACACCTTC	CSVEPGAYGYTF	TRBV29-1	TRBJ1-2	-	-
TGTGCCAGCAGCGTAGACAGGACCGCCGGGGAGCTGTTTTTT	CASSVDRTAGELFF	TRBV9	TRBJ2-2	-	-
TGTGCCAGCAGCCCAGGACAGGGCCCTGGAAACACCATATATTTT	CASSPGQGPGNTIYF	TRBV7-9	TRBJ1-3	-	TRBD1
TGTGCCAGCAGCACCGGCCCGGGGGATGGCTACACCTTC	CASSTGPGDGYTF	TRBV14	TRBJ1-2	-	-
TGCAGCGTTCAAAGGGGAGGAACCTATGGCTACACCTTC	CSVQRGGTYGYTF	TRBV29-1	TRBJ1-2	-	-
TGTGCCAGCAGTGAAGCGCAGGGGCCCCCAGGTCACCTAAGCAATCAGCCCCAGCATTTT	CASSEAQGPPGHLSNQPQHF	TRBV6-1	TRBJ1-5	-	-
TGTGCCAGCAGAGAGGCGGGGAGCACTGAAGCTTTCTTT	CASREAGSTEAFF	TRBV6-5	TRBJ1-1	-	-
TGCGCCAGCAGCTTGATACTAGGACGTGGTGAAGCTTTCTTT	CASSLILGRGEAFF	TRBV5-1	TRBJ1-1	-	-
TGTGCCAGCAGTGAAAGGGGCTCCGGGGCCAACGTCCTGACTTTC	CASSERGSGANVLTF	TRBV2	TRBJ2-6	-	-
TGTGCCAGCAGTGAGGTTTGGAGTTCAGATGAGCAGTTCTTC	CASSEVWSSDEQFF	TRBV2	TRBJ2-1	-	-
TGCAGTGCAAGGGACTCCGGCTACACCTTC	CSARDSGYTF	TRBV20-1	TRBJ1-2	-	-
TGTGCCAGCAGTTTGACCTCGACAGTGTTCAGCTCTGGGGCCAACGTCCTGACTTTC	CASSLTSTVFSSGANVLTF	TRBV27	TRBJ2-6	-	-
TGTGCCAGCAGTTTTAGCGGTGAAGCTTTCTTT	CASSFSGEAFF	TRBV12-3/TRBV12-4	TRBJ1-1	-	-
TGTGCCAGCAGCGTCCGACGGCTAGCGGGACCGAGCACAGATACGCAGTATTTT	CASSVRRLAGPSTDTQYF	TRBV9	TRBJ2-3	-	TRBD2
TGTGCCAGCAGCCAGACAGCATCTGGAAACACCATATATTTT	CASSQTASGNTIYF	TRBV6-6	TRBJ1-3	-	-
TGTGCCAGCAGCTTGGCGGGGGAGTACGAGCAGTACTTC	CASSLAGEYEQYF	TRBV7-9	TRBJ2-7	-	TRBD2
TGTGCCAGCGCCTCCCAGTCCGCAATCACAGGGGACAGTAATGAGCAGTTCTTC	CASASQSAITGDSNEQFF	TRBV13	TRBJ2-1	-	TRBD1